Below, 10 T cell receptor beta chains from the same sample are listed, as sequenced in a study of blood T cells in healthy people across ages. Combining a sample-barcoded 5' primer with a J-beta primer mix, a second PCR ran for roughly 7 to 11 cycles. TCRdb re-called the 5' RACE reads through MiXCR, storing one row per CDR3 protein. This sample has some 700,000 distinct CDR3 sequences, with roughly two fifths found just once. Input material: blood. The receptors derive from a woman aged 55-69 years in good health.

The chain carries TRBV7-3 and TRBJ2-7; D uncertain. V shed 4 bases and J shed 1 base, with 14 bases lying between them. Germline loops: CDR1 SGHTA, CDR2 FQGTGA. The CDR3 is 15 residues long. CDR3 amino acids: CASSSLPVESYEQYF. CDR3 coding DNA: TGTGCCAGCAGCTCGTTACCGGTGGAGTCCTACGAGCAGTACTTC.

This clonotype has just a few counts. The CDR3 reads CASSQKGGLEHEQFF. CDR3 bases: TGTGCCAGCAGCCAGAAGGGGGGACTAGAGCATGAGCAGTTCTTC. V usage is TRBV12-3 or TRBV12-4 and J usage is TRBJ2-1, with 8 nucleotides matching TRBD2. The CDR3 is 15 amino acids. J was trimmed by 8 bases and V by 6 bases; bases with no gene match: 12.

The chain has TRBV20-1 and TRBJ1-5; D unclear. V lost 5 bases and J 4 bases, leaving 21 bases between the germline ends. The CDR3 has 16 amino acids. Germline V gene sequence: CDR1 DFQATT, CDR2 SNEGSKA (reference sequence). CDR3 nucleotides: TGCAGTGCTTTTTCCATAGGTCTGGGGTATAATCAGCCCCAGCATTTT. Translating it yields CSAFSIGLGYNQPQHF.

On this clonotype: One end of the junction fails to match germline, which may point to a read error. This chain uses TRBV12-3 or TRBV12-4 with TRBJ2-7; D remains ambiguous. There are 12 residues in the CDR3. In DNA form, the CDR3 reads TGTGCCGGCAGCCCCGGCGGCAATGAGCAGTACTTC. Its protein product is CAGSPGGNEQYF.

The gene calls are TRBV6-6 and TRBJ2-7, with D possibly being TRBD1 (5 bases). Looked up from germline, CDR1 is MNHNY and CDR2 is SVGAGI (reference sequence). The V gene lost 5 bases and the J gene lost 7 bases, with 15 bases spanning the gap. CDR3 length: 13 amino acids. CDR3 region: CASSTPSGIEQYF. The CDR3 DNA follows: TGTGCCAGCAGTACACCCTCAGGGATTGAGCAGTACTTC.

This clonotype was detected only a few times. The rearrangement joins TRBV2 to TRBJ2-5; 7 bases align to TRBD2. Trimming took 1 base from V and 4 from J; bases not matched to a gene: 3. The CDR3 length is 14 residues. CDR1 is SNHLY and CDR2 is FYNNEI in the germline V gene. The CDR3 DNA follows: TGTGCCAGCAGTGAAGGGGTAGCGGGAGAGACCCAGTACTTC. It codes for CASSEGVAGETQYF.

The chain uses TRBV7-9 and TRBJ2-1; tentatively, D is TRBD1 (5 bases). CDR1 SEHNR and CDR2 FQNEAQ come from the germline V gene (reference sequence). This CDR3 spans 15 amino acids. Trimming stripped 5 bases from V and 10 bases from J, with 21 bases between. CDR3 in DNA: TGTGCCAGCAGCGCGGACACCCCCAGGTCCTACGAGCAGTTCTTC. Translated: CASSADTPRSYEQFF.

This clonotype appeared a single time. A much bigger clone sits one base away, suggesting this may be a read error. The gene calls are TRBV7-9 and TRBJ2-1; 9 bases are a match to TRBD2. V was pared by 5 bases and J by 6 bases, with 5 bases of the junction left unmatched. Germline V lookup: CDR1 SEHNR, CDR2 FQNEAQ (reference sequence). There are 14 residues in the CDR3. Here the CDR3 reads CASSPSGTSNEQFF. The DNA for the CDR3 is TGTGCCAGCAGCCCTAGCGGGACTTCCAATGAGCAGTTCTTC.

The CDR3 sequence is CSIYGQGADGYTF. The DNA for the CDR3 is TGCAGCATATACGGACAGGGGGCGGATGGCTACACCTTC. This chain uses TRBV29-1 with TRBJ1-2; TRBD1 aligns across 11 bases. Germline lookup yields CDR1 SQVTM and CDR2 ANQGSEA. After removal of 8 bases from V and 6 bases from J, the junction contained 8 bases not matched to a gene. This CDR3 has 13 amino acids.

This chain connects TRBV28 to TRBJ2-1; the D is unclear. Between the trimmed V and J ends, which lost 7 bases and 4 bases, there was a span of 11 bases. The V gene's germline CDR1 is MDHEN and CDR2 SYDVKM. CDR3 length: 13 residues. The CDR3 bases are TGTGCCAGCACTCCCCTATCTTACAATGAGCAGTTCTTC. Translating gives CASTPLSYNEQFF. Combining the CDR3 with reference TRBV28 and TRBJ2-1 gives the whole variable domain DVKVTQSSRYLVKRTGEKVFLECVQDMDHENMFWYRQDPGLGLRLIYFSYDVKMKEKGDIPEGYSVSREKKERFSLILESASTNQTSMYLCASTPLSYNEQFFGPGTRLTVL.